A selection of T cell receptor beta chains follows, all from one sample in a study of blood T cell repertoires in COVID-19. TCRdb's table, derived via immunoSEQ multiplex PCR, lists solely in-frame clones and lacks some. The sample contains 70,000 or so clones, about nine tenths of which appear only once. Sequencing was carried out using peripheral blood. The receptors originated from a human donor in a cohort sampled during active COVID-19. CDR3s leave out the opening cysteine and the closing phenylalanine or tryptophan. Fields, in order: V gene, D gene, CDR3 protein. The D gene is left open where the match is weak.

TRBV7-2 | TRBD2 | ASRLLAGVYNEQF
TRBV27 | NA | ASSLAAAGSPEQY
TRBV7-8 | NA | ASRAQGGVNYEQY
TRBV3-1/TRBV3-2 | TRBD2 | ASSQGLAGQETQY
TRBV11-2 | NA | ASSRGGLKDSKNIQY
TRBV27 | TRBD2 | ASRPGTSASSTDTQY
TRBV24-1 | TRBD2 | ATSDPGLAGGSSYNEQF
TRBV7-6 | NA | ASSFSGANTGELF
TRBV13 | NA | ASSFLTQQGGTEAF
TRBV19 | TRBD1 | ASSMTGQGVYNEQF
TRBV27 | NA | ASSLLQADQPQH
TRBV19 | TRBD1 | ASSALRQGDEKLF
TRBV7-9 | TRBD2 | ASSPGGAYEQY
TRBV7-2 | TRBD1 | ASSLAGQGSYGYT
TRBV6-6 | NA | ASSYSRQASYEQY
TRBV5-1 | TRBD1 | ASSWDRGDTDTQY
TRBV10-3 | TRBD2 | AIRGGTSGTDTQY
TRBV4-3 | NA | ASSQVYSGAGNTIY
TRBV11-3 | TRBD2 | ASSLGTSGRTDTQY
TRBV11-1 | NA | ASSLYGQVNNEQF
TRBV18 | TRBD1 | ASSLFQTGDYGYT
TRBV7-2 | NA | ASSSYSREQY
TRBV6-5 | NA | ASSYYEATNEKLF
TRBV7-8 | TRBD2 | ASSARLARQETQY
TRBV7-9 | NA | ASSPTAPDTEAF
TRBV30 | NA | AWGTGSPGRRELF
TRBV27 | TRBD1 | ATTLRDRLTLSVGTPPSSPLH
TRBV9 | TRBD1 | ASSAQGVPTYEQY
TRBV7-2 | NA | ASSLVTGTGELF
TRBV7-9 | TRBD2 | ASSLPRAGGLSEQF
TRBV27 | NA | ASSRGGSPLH
TRBV28 | NA | ASSSQGLSGTDTQY
TRBV30 | NA | AWRGTPLTYEQY
TRBV9 | TRBD2 | ASSLTSGSTDTQY
TRBV27 | TRBD2 | ASSLFAGVRTDTQY
TRBV24-1 | NA | ATSGGDRNQPQH
TRBV28 | NA | ASSPTQGSYNSPLH
TRBV7-2 | TRBD2 | ASSGDYGETQY
TRBV19 | TRBD2 | ASSMTSGSPDTQY
TRBV6-5 | TRBD2 | ASSPGLAGVYEQF
TRBV10-2 | TRBD2 | ASSLREGHSDEQF
TRBV7-9 | NA | ASTPTEQRSSYNEQF
TRBV10-3 | NA | AISVGGAGNTIY
TRBV7-8 | NA | ASSPSNRDQPQH
TRBV2 | NA | ASRGPTGAQY
TRBV7-9 | NA | ASSRETRTEAF
TRBV19 | TRBD2 | ASSREGLAGFNEQF
TRBV11-2 | NA | ASSFQRAAYEQY
TRBV12-3/TRBV12-4 | NA | ASRRQETNGYT
TRBV30 | NA | AWSLGQFYEQY
TRBV28 | TRBD2 | ASNLPLAGGLREQF
TRBV28 | NA | ASSPLVREQY
TRBV27 | TRBD2 | ASSLLSPLGWGGRAGDTQY
TRBV28 | NA | ASSSWTRSDEQY